This passage covers 3 T cell receptor beta chains from one sample sequenced in a study of long-term antiretroviral therapy in people with HIV. Version v3.0 of the immunoSEQ assay was performed at survey level. Assay: immunoSEQ multiplex PCR; the TCRdb copy retains only in-frame clones and omits some. Found here are about 10,000 clones, 81% of them singletons; the top ten hold more than 15%. The sample here was unsorted PBMCs, taken 0.7 years after starting antiretroviral therapy. The receptors shown here come from a man aged 35 to 55 with HIV.

The chain combines TRBV6-5 with TRBJ1-2; 7 nucleotides align to TRBD1. The germline V gene encodes CDR1 MNHEY and CDR2 SVGAGI. The CDR3 contains 14 residues. The V segment lost 5 bases and the J segment 8 bases; nucleotides outside the gene matches: 11. DNA for the CDR3: TGTGCCAGCAGTACCAGGACAGGCGTGGAAGGCTACACCTTC. The encoded protein is CASSTRTGVEGYTF.

The chain carries TRBV5-1 and TRBJ1-4, with 8 bases that match TRBD1. CDR3 length: 15 amino acids. The germline CDR1 and CDR2 sequences are SGHRS and YFSETQ. The J segment lost 8 bases and the V segment lost 5 bases, leaving 11 bases of the junction unmatched. CDR3 in amino acids: CASRKESGGVEKLFF. The CDR3 nucleotides read TGCGCCAGCAGAAAGGAGTCAGGGGGCGTAGAAAAACTGTTTTTT.

The rearrangement links TRBV4-1 to TRBJ1-1; D is undetermined. The CDR3 loop spans 14 amino acids. The ends were cut back, 0 bases at V and 7 bases at J, with 12 bases in the middle. Germline assignment: CDR1 MGHRA and CDR2 YSYEKL. CDR3 sequence (DNA): TGCGCCAGCAGCCAAGAAGGAGAGGGAATTGAAGCTTTCTTT. As protein: CASSQEGEGIEAFF.